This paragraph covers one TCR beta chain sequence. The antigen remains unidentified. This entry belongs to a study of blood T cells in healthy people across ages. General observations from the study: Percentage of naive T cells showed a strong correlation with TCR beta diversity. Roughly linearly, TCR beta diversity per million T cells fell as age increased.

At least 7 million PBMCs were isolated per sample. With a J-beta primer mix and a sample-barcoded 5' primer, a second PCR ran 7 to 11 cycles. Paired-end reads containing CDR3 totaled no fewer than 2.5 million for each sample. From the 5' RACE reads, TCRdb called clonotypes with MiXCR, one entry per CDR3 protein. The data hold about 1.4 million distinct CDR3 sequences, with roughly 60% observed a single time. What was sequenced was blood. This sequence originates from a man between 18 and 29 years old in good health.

The CDR3 DNA reads TGTGCCAGCAGTTTCGACTCCCAGAGCTCCTACAATGAGCAGTTCTTC. Its protein is CASSFDSQSSYNEQFF. The chain recombines TRBV6-7 with TRBJ2-1; D remains ambiguous. TRBV6-7 is assigned to the ORF class and has an uncertain function. The CDR3 spans 16 residues. Trimming cost V 4 bases and J 0 bases, with 13 bases left between them.